This entry concerns a single TCR beta chain. This entry belongs to a study of blood T cell repertoires in COVID-19. Study as a whole: Whether acute or convalescent, the COVID-19 samples came from the United States, Italy and Spain. PBMCs, B-cell-depleted T cells, or T cells were the source of the cDNA or gDNA that made up the material.

Clones were sequenced by immunoSEQ multiplex PCR, and TCRdb holds only the in-frame ones, with some missing. Here the sample spans roughly 160,000 clones, around 90% being singletons. This CDR3 region has 15 residues. V was pared by 3 bases and J by 7 bases, with 3 bases of the junction left unmatched. CDR1 SGHTA and CDR2 FQGTGA come from the germline V gene. Sequenced: peripheral blood. This TCR derives from a man aged 55-75 years with acute or convalescent COVID-19. The chain couples TRBV7-3 to TRBJ2-1, with 13 bases identical to TRBD2. CDR3 in amino acids: CASSFGTSGKNEQFF. CDR3 DNA sequence: TGTGCCAGCAGCTTTGGGACTAGCGGGAAAAATGAGCAGTTCTTC.